Each of the 16 T cell receptor beta chains below was sequenced from the same sample in a study of T cells in Graves' hyperthyroidism and ophthalmopathy. Researchers amplified the TCR beta CDR3 regions from RNA transcripts. First-round RT-PCR targeting the TCR CDR3 was performed with the HTBI primer set. TCRdb ran MiXCR on the multiplex PCR reads and lists one entry per CDR3 protein. The data show 600,000 to 900,000 distinct CDR3 sequences, less than 20% seen once. The sample taken for sequencing was blood. These TCRs come from a man aged 18 to 35 with Graves' hyperthyroidism.

The J gene is TRBJ1-1, the V gene TRBV19; no clear D. The length of the CDR3 is 15 residues. The germline gives CDR1 LNHDA, CDR2 SQIVND (reference sequence). Trimming took 3 bases from V and 2 from J, leaving 13 bases between them. This CDR3 reads CASSIMAVLNTEAFF. CDR3 coding DNA: TGTGCCAGTAGTATTATGGCGGTTTTAAACACTGAAGCTTTCTTT.

The sample holds many counts of this clonotype. The J gene is TRBJ2-1, the V gene TRBV11-1, with a weak D call TRBD2 (6 bases). Trimming took off 5 bases at V and 7 bases at J, with 18 bases between the two ends. The CDR3 spans 15 residues. Germline V CDR1 and CDR2: SGHAT, FQDESV (reference sequence). This chain's CDR3 is CASSAGLGDENEQFF. CDR3 in DNA: TGTGCCAGCAGCGCGGGACTGGGGGACGAGAATGAGCAGTTCTTC.

This clonotype was picked up a small number of times. The chain couples TRBV18 to TRBJ1-1; 7 nucleotides line up with TRBD1. This CDR3 spans 16 amino acids. J was trimmed by 3 bases and V by 3 bases; bases with no gene match: 10. Germline values: CDR1 KGHSH, CDR2 LQKENI. In nucleotides, the CDR3 is TGTGCCAGCTCACCCCTGACAGGGAATGTGTACACTGAAGCTTTCTTT. This codes for CASSPLTGNVYTEAFF.

The table lists this clonotype with a few counts. The chain couples TRBV2 to TRBJ1-5, with unresolved D. V shed 5 bases and J shed 1 base, with 15 bases lying between them. Germline V CDR1 and CDR2: SNHLY, FYNNEI. This CDR3 comprises 16 residues. The CDR3 DNA reads TGTGCCAGCAGTAAGGGCGGCAGTCACAGCAATCAGCCCCAGCATTTT. This gives the protein CASSKGGSHSNQPQHF.

The rearrangement links TRBV10-3 to TRBJ2-3, with 8 nucleotides matching TRBD1. Trimming removed 8 bases from V and 6 bases from J; junction bases left unmatched: 7. The germline V gene encodes CDR1 ENHRY and CDR2 SYGVKD. This CDR3 contains 13 residues. CDR3 residues: CAIHPGGEDTQYF. CDR3 nucleotides: TGTGCCATCCATCCAGGGGGCGAGGATACGCAGTATTTT.

This clonotype was recorded many times. This chain links TRBV28 with TRBJ2-1; TRBD2 is a possible D gene (5 bases). The CDR3 spans 12 residues. V was pared by 3 bases and J by 8 bases, with 8 bases between. Germline V gene sequence: CDR1 MDHEN, CDR2 SYDVKM. As DNA, the CDR3 is TGTGCCAGCAGTTTTACTAGAGATGAGCAGTTCTTC. This codes for CASSFTRDEQFF.

This chain uses TRBV6-1 with TRBJ2-1; D not resolved. In germline, CDR1 is MNHNS, CDR2 SASEGT. The V end was cut by 4 bases, the J end by 10 bases, with 14 bases between. The CDR3 contains 13 residues. CDR3 region: CASSGASLGEQFF. The DNA of the CDR3 is TGTGCCAGCAGTGGCGCCAGTTTAGGGGAGCAGTTCTTC.

This clonotype was seen a handful of times. The chain has TRBV6-1 and TRBJ2-6; D unclear. Germline CDR1 is MNHNS and CDR2 is SASEGT. The CDR3 is 14 residues long. V dropped 10 bases and J dropped 4 bases, with 14 bases sitting between them. DNA of the CDR3: TGTGCCACCCTGACCGCTTTCGGGGCCAACGTCCTGACTTTC. Its translation: CATLTAFGANVLTF.

In its sample, this clonotype was seen many times. The chain joins TRBV14 to TRBJ2-5, with D tentatively TRBD1 (6 bases). CDR1 is SGHDN, CDR2 FVKESK, per germline. The CDR3 length is 15 residues. The V and J ends lost 0 bases and 10 bases respectively, with 18 bases between them. In DNA, the CDR3 is TGTGCCAGCAGCCAAGATCATGACAGGATACCCCGCCAGTACTTC. This translates into CASSQDHDRIPRQYF.

This clonotype was counted at least ten times. The chain links TRBV28 to TRBJ2-7; D may be TRBD1 (6 bases). CDR3 length: 13 residues. Deletions cut 5 bases from V and 2 bases from J, with 10 bases between. CDR1 MDHEN and CDR2 SYDVKM come from the germline V gene. As DNA, the CDR3 is TGTGCCAGCAGTCACAGGGCCCCCTACGAGCAGTACTTC. It translates to CASSHRAPYEQYF.

A few counts support this clonotype. The CDR3 spells CASSTRQGQGYTF. CDR3 nucleotides: TGTGCCAGCAGTACTAGACAGGGGCAAGGCTACACCTTC. This chain links TRBV27 with TRBJ1-2; 8 bases are a match to TRBD1. CDR1 and CDR2 (germline): MNHEY, SMNVEV (reference sequence). Losses at the gene ends were 5 bases for V and 8 bases for J; bases not matched to a gene: 7. The CDR3 totals 13 residues.

CDR3 region: CASSPGGAGASYGYTF. Here the CDR3 DNA reads TGTGCCAGCAGCCCCGGTGGGGCAGGCGCTTCCTATGGCTACACCTTC. The chain joins TRBV28 to TRBJ1-2, with a possible D match to TRBD1 (5 bases). V lost 6 bases to trimming and J lost 4 bases, with 21 bases between them. CDR1 is MDHEN, CDR2 SYDVKM, per germline. CDR3 length: 16 amino acids.

The chain has TRBV4-2 and TRBJ2-7; D remains unclear. The CDR3 length is 19 residues. Germline lookup yields CDR1 LGHNA and CDR2 YNFKEQ. The germline V and J ends were trimmed by 0 bases and 0 bases, with 21 bases remaining between them. CDR3 sequence reads: CASSQDFANSQTFSYEQYF. Written as DNA, the CDR3 is TGTGCCAGCAGCCAAGATTTCGCGAACTCACAAACCTTCTCCTACGAGCAGTACTTC.

The sample holds many counts of this clonotype. This chain links TRBV9 with TRBJ2-3; 14 positions match TRBD2. CDR3 length: 18 residues. Per germline, CDR1 SGDLS and CDR2 YYNGEE. Germline trimming cut 4 bases from V and 5 bases from J; bases unmatched to any gene: 12. The CDR3 here is CASSPHLGTSGRLDTQYF. CDR3 sequence (DNA): TGTGCCAGCAGCCCTCACCTTGGGACTAGCGGGAGATTAGATACGCAGTATTTT.

Ten or more counts support this clonotype. The V and J genes are TRBV11-1 and TRBJ1-1; D possibly corresponds to TRBD1 (5 bases). V was pared by 5 bases and J by 1 base, with 14 bases between. Germline assignment: CDR1 SGHAT and CDR2 FQDESV (reference sequence). This CDR3 spans 15 amino acids. The chain's CDR3 is CASSLHGGGNTEAFF. CDR3 DNA: TGTGCCAGCAGCCTCCATGGGGGAGGGAACACTGAAGCTTTCTTT.

This clonotype was counted many times. V is TRBV11-2 and J is TRBJ2-7, with D unclear. This CDR3 is built from 13 residues. In germline, CDR1 is SGHAT, CDR2 FQNNGV. V was cut by 5 bases and J by 5 bases, with 13 bases left in between. The DNA for the CDR3 is TGTGCCAGCAGCCGGTGGGGTTCGGACGAGCAGTACTTC. Translated: CASSRWGSDEQYF.